The 2 T cell receptor beta chains in this list originate from one sample, sequenced in a study of blood T cell repertoires in COVID-19. Data came from immunoSEQ multiplex PCR; TCRdb stores just in-frame clones and leaves some out. The table includes roughly 260,000 clones, roughly 86% detected once. What was sequenced was peripheral blood. Every receptor here comes from a man between 40 and 49 years old who had recovered from COVID-19.

The chain employs TRBV29-1 and TRBJ2-7; 9 bases line up with TRBD2. The junction had 10 bases not matched to a gene; V was cut back by 4 bases and J by 3 bases. This CDR3 region has 15 residues. Germline CDR1 is SQVTM and CDR2 is ANQGSEA. CDR3 bases: TGCAGCGTTGCCCCTATAGCGGGAGTAATCTACGAGCAGTACTTC. Its protein is CSVAPIAGVIYEQYF.

V usage is TRBV3-1 (or the pseudogene TRBV3-2) and J usage is TRBJ1-2, with D perhaps TRBD1 (5 bases). This CDR3 is built from 15 residues. CDR1 and CDR2 from the germline V gene are LGHDT and YNNKEL (reference sequence). The V and J ends lost 4 bases and 8 bases respectively, with 20 bases between them. The chain's CDR3 is CASSLTAGTSQGYTF. The DNA of the CDR3 is TGTGCCAGCAGCCTTACAGCAGGGACTAGCCAAGGCTACACCTTC.